A single sample gave rise to the 10 T cell receptor beta chains below, sequenced in a study of CD8 T cells in ankylosing spondylitis. TCRdb reprocessed the 5' RACE reads with MiXCR, giving one entry per CDR3 protein. The table shows some 250,000 distinct CDR3 sequences, with 8.6% occurring only once. Sequencing was performed on blood, either unsorted or a sorted T cell fraction (not recorded which). The receptors derive from a male donor with ankylosing spondylitis or in good health (not recorded which).

CDR3 DNA: TGTGCCAGCAGCTTACCCCGGGACAGGGGCGAAGGTGAAAAACTGTTTTTT. Amino acid sequence: CASSLPRDRGEGEKLFF. The chain combines TRBV11-3 with TRBJ1-4; 10 bases agree with TRBD1. CDR3 length: 17 residues. J gave up 7 bases and V 2 bases, and 10 bases lay outside the gene matches. Per the germline V gene, CDR1 is SGHNT and CDR2 is YENEEA.

This clonotype was recorded many times. The chain combines TRBV6-2 or TRBV6-3 with TRBJ2-1, with D perhaps matching TRBD2 (6 bases). This CDR3 region has 13 residues. V was pared by 2 bases and J by 12 bases, with 14 bases between. CDR1 MNHEY and CDR2 SVGEGT come from the germline V gene. The DNA of the CDR3 is TGTGCCAGCAGTTACGTCCAGGGAGCGGGGCAGTTCTTC. Translation: CASSYVQGAGQFF.

This clonotype was counted ten times or more. The V and J genes are TRBV11-2 and TRBJ2-3; 11 positions match TRBD2. Germline V gene sequence: CDR1 SGHAT, CDR2 FQNNGV. V lost 1 base to trimming and J lost 2 bases; unmatched junction nucleotides: 11. This CDR3 has 19 residues. The CDR3 is CASSLVLFGTSGNTDTQYF. In DNA form, the CDR3 reads TGTGCCAGCAGCTTAGTATTATTTGGGACTAGCGGAAACACAGATACGCAGTATTTT.

This clonotype appeared many times. The chain carries TRBV20-1 and TRBJ1-2; D not resolved. CDR3 length: 11 residues. Germline V CDR1 and CDR2: DFQATT, SNEGSKA (reference sequence). Trimming stripped 5 bases from V and 3 bases from J, with 7 bases between. The DNA for the CDR3 is TGCAGTGCTCTTGTTGACTATGGCTACACCTTC. Its protein product is CSALVDYGYTF.

The gene calls are TRBV5-4 and TRBJ2-1; TRBD2 aligns across 8 bases. Germline trimming cut 3 bases from V and 4 bases from J; bases unmatched to any gene: 6. This CDR3 has 15 amino acids. Germline V CDR1 and CDR2: SGHNT, YYREEE (reference sequence). This chain's CDR3 is CASSSSGRRYNEQFF. The CDR3 coding sequence is TGTGCCAGCAGCTCCAGCGGGAGAAGATACAATGAGCAGTTCTTC.

This clonotype appeared many times. V is TRBV20-1 and J is TRBJ2-1; tentatively, D is TRBD1 (6 bases). The CDR3 covers 16 residues. CDR1 is DFQATT, CDR2 SNEGSKA, per germline (reference sequence). Trimming pared 5 bases from V and 9 bases from J, leaving 26 bases between. The CDR3 sequence: CSALTDSPLTVGEQFF. DNA of the CDR3: TGCAGTGCTCTTACGGACAGCCCGCTTACCGTAGGTGAGCAGTTCTTC.

V gene TRBV11-2 combines with J gene TRBJ1-2; no clear D. Per the germline V gene, CDR1 is SGHAT and CDR2 is FQNNGV. This CDR3 is 13 amino acids long. Trimming pared 5 bases from V and 0 bases from J, leaving 7 bases between. In DNA form, the CDR3 reads TGTGCCAGCAGCCGGGGTTCTAACTATGGCTACACCTTC. Its translation: CASSRGSNYGYTF.

This clonotype was counted at least ten times. The rearrangement links TRBV6-1 to TRBJ2-1; D possibly corresponds to TRBD1 (5 bases). The CDR3 runs 15 residues. V was shortened by 6 bases and J by 5 bases, with 17 bases between the two germline ends. Germline CDR1 and CDR2: MNHNS and SASEGT. DNA for the CDR3: TGTGCCAGCAGATCAGGGAAGGAGTTAGACAATGAGCAGTTCTTC. Protein sequence: CASRSGKELDNEQFF.

This clonotype was detected ten times or more. In nucleotides, the CDR3 is TGCAGTGCTAGATCCGCCGGGACGGAAATTACTCAGCCCCAGCATTTT. This gives the protein CSARSAGTEITQPQHF. V usage is TRBV20-1 and J usage is TRBJ1-5; the D gene is possibly TRBD1 (5 bases). CDR3 length equals 16 residues. Germline values: CDR1 DFQATT, CDR2 SNEGSKA (reference sequence). Between the trimmed V and J ends, which lost 2 bases and 6 bases, there was a span of 20 bases.

This clonotype was seen many times. Its ends do not fully match the called genes, so a read error is possible. The DNA for the CDR3 is TGCGCCAGCAGCTTCAGTTACAATGAGCAGTTCTTC. This encodes CASSFSYNEQFF. The chain has TRBV12-3 or TRBV12-4 and TRBJ2-1; D not certain. The CDR3 extends over 12 amino acids.